This T cell receptor beta chain comes out of a study of T cells after yellow fever vaccination (dated by TCRdb to the late 2010s). Regarding the complete study: The SMART-Seq v4 Ultra Low Input RNA kit was used to prepare libraries from fractions with low cell numbers. To follow T-cell clones before and after both primary and booster YFV17D yellow fever vaccination, bulk TCR alpha and beta repertoires underwent longitudinal sequencing. Two healthy male donors, one aged 18 to 30 and one aged 30 to 39 years, were included in the cohort. Blood samples were taken at several timepoints before and after primary and secondary immunization, and bulk PBMC replicates and cell subsets were isolated. Study-wide conclusions, independent of this receptor: A small share of clonotypes occurred in both CD4 and CD8 compartments, likely arising from convergent recombination. Because the study included only a couple of donors, the extent to which the findings can be generalized is limited. Computational filtering was needed because FACS-sorted repertoires could contain abundant contaminating clonotypes from the bulk population. After the booster, most of the clones that had expanded following primary vaccination were detected again (almost 98% of CD4 and roughly nine tenths of CD8), which suggests that memory was broadly maintained. Compared with the primary T-cell response, the secondary T-cell response was weaker but faster, peaking on day 5 rather than day 15.

Sample treatment or condition, as interpreted from the label and publication: live attenuated yellow fever vaccine strain. At each blood-draw timepoint, two biological replicates of bulk PBMCs were obtained. A standard Ficoll-Paque protocol was used to isolate PBMCs from peripheral blood. TriZol was used to extract RNA from bulk PBMCs, CD4 and CD8 fractions, and dextramer-positive and dextramer-negative fractions. A remark on this clonotype: The antigen it recognizes is unknown. No base qualities exist here, and no much larger clone lies one base off it.

TCR cDNA was made using 5'RACE template switching, a step that added a universal primer site and unique molecular identifiers. Priming of cDNA synthesis was performed from both the TCR alpha and TCR beta constant segments. Library amplification involved two PCR steps, and the second step added sample barcodes and sequencing adapters. Sequencing of libraries was done on Illumina HiSeq 2500 (2x100 bp) or NovaSeq (2x150 bp). From the authors' description of their analysis: MIGEC handled demultiplexing of reads and collapsing into UMI consensus sequences, while MiXCR performed V(D)J alignment. Vaccine-responding clonotypes were defined with edgeR using replicate PBMC samples, requiring FDR below 0.01 and a log2 fold change above 5 up to day 15. Each bulk clonotype was labeled CD4 or CD8 based on which sequenced repertoire, CD4 or CD8, contained the clonotype at higher abundance. TCRdb passed the public sequencing reads through fastp at Q25 and MiXCR, retaining productive beta sequences. Every entry covers one CDR3 protein and lists the most common genes and DNA from its rows. None of the V and J calls come from the authors' own analysis; TCRdb made them. Here the sample has approximately 550,000 distinct CDR3 sequences; less than 20% occur a single time. The ten largest clones add up to about 13% of the sample.

The input for sequencing was PBMCs, taken 15 days after the yellow fever booster vaccination. The sequence derives from a man aged 25-45 years who received the YFV17D yellow fever vaccine.

Here is the DNA: TGTGCCAGCACTTCCCTCGGGACAGTCACTTCACCCCTCCACTTT. This is translated as CASTSLGTVTSPLHF. This chain joins TRBV28 to TRBJ1-6, and 7 bases in between align with TRBD1. The CDR3 runs 15 residues from the cysteine to the phenylalanine. Just CDR3 DNA is preserved here, 45 bases in frame from base 1. Sequences MDHEN (CDR1) and SYDVKM (CDR2) are obtained from the germline V gene. V is cut back by 7 bases and J by 9 bases, with 12 bases in the junction unmatched.